These 21 T cell receptor beta chains were all obtained from the same sample, sequenced in a study of cytomegalovirus exposure and HLA in healthy donors. PCR was performed using 60 Vbeta and 13 Jbeta primers. Clones were read by immunoSEQ multiplex PCR, and TCRdb kept only the in-frame ones, dropping some. The data contain about 120,000 clones, around 80% of them singletons. Material: PBMCs. Receptors originate from a man between 25 and 39 years old in good health and CMV-seropositive.

This sequence joins TRBV19 and TRBJ1-2; D is unclear. Trimming removed 1 base at V and 3 bases at J, with 9 bases between. The length of the CDR3 is 14 residues. CDR1 is LNHDA, CDR2 SQIVND, per germline (reference sequence). The CDR3 protein is CASSIVSEDYGYTF. CDR3 in DNA: TGTGCCAGTAGTATAGTAAGCGAGGACTATGGCTACACCTTC.

This chain joins TRBV7-8 and TRBJ2-5; the match to TRBD2 covers 7 bases. The CDR3 totals 14 residues. The V gene end was trimmed by 4 bases and the J gene end by 4 bases; junction bases not matched to a gene: 6. CDR1 SGHVS and CDR2 FQNEAQ come from the germline V gene. CDR3 bases: TGTGCCAGCAGCTCCCGGACTAGTAGAGAGACCCAGTACTTC. Translating gives CASSSRTSRETQYF.

The chain employs TRBV28 and TRBJ1-5; D is uncertain. V was clipped by 7 bases and J by 4 bases, with 8 bases between them. In germline, CDR1 is MDHEN, CDR2 SYDVKM. The CDR3 sequence is 12 residues long. The DNA for the CDR3 is TGTGCCAGCAATTATGAGAATCAGCCCCAGCATTTT. Translating gives CASNYENQPQHF.

The rearrangement joins TRBV30 to TRBJ1-4, with 7 bases matching TRBD1. The ends lost 0 bases at V and 13 bases at J; junction bases unmatched: 8. Germline-derived CDR1 and CDR2 are GTSNPN and SVGIG (reference sequence). The CDR3 is made up of 13 amino acids. The CDR3 spells CAWSVQGSTGLFF. DNA for the CDR3: TGTGCCTGGAGTGTACAGGGGAGTACTGGACTGTTTTTT.

Turning to this clone: Relative to the germline gene, one junction end is altered; a read error may explain this. The V and J genes are TRBV30 and TRBJ1-6; tentatively, D is TRBD1 (5 bases). The length of the CDR3 is 15 residues. CDR1 and CDR2 from the germline V gene are GTSNPN and SVGIG (reference sequence). Here the CDR3 reads CAGRAGYSYNSPLHF. The CDR3, as DNA: TGTGCCGGGAGGGCAGGGTACTCCTATAATTCACCCCTCCACTTT.

The chain employs TRBV2 and TRBJ1-1, with TRBD1 as a possible D gene (5 bases). This CDR3 has 14 residues. Trimming shortened V by 6 bases and J by 1 base, and 12 bases separated the two germline ends. Germline values: CDR1 SNHLY, CDR2 FYNNEI. This chain's CDR3 is CASRLETGNTEAFF. For the CDR3, the DNA is TGTGCCAGCAGGCTAGAAACAGGGAACACTGAAGCTTTCTTT.

CDR3 residues: CASRVGWNRGEKLFF. DNA for the CDR3: TGTGCCAGCAGGGTAGGGTGGAATCGGGGGGAAAAACTGTTTTTT. The V and J genes are TRBV6-5 and TRBJ1-4; possible D gene TRBD1, 5 bases. Between the trimmed V and J ends, which lost 6 bases and 8 bases, there was a span of 19 bases. CDR1 and CDR2 from the germline V gene are MNHEY and SVGAGI. CDR3 length: 15 amino acids.

This clone came up a few times. The V call is TRBV9, the J call TRBJ2-1, with D possibly TRBD1 on 5 matching bases. This CDR3 has 13 residues. V gave up 3 bases and J gave up 6 bases, with 10 bases separating them. The germline V gene encodes CDR1 SGDLS and CDR2 YYNGEE. This CDR3 is CASSATDSNEQFF. The CDR3 DNA reads TGTGCCAGCAGCGCGACCGACAGCAATGAGCAGTTCTTC.

Only one count was recorded for this clone. V gene TRBV27 combines with J gene TRBJ2-3; D perhaps matches TRBD2 (5 bases). Between the trimmed V and J ends, which lost 3 bases and 2 bases, there was a span of 12 bases. The germline V gene encodes CDR1 MNHEY and CDR2 SMNVEV (reference sequence). The CDR3 length is 15 residues. In DNA, the CDR3 is TGTGCCAGCAGTTTTGTACCGGGGAACACAGATACGCAGTATTTT. This codes for CASSFVPGNTDTQYF.

The chain joins TRBV6-1 to TRBJ1-5, with D hard to call. The CDR3 consists of 15 residues. From germline, CDR1 is MNHNS and CDR2 SASEGT. Deletions cut 4 bases from V and 1 base from J, with 11 bases between. The DNA for the CDR3 is TGTGCCAGCAGTGGCGGCGGTGTCAGCAATCAGCCCCAGCATTTT. It codes for CASSGGGVSNQPQHF.

This clone was seen once. The chain is built from TRBV5-1 and TRBJ2-2; 8 nucleotides agree with TRBD1. This CDR3 is 15 amino acids long. Germline V gene data show CDR1 as SGHRS and CDR2 as YFSETQ. J was trimmed by 0 bases and V by 4 bases; bases with no gene match: 2. The CDR3 loop reads CASSATGANTGELFF. CDR3 nucleotide sequence: TGCGCCAGCAGCGCGACAGGGGCGAACACCGGGGAGCTGTTTTTT.

The chain recombines TRBV6-6 with TRBJ1-1, with 9 bases matching TRBD1. V gave up 6 bases and J gave up 3 bases; unmatched junction bases: 11. Germline V gene data show CDR1 as MNHNY and CDR2 as SVGAGI (reference sequence). The CDR3 totals 16 residues. Here the CDR3 DNA reads TGTGCCAGCAGATTCCCTACAGGGGGCGCGGACACTGAAGCTTTCTTT. It encodes CASRFPTGGADTEAFF.

The chain combines TRBV6-1 with TRBJ2-7; TRBD1 aligns across 8 bases. After removal of 7 bases from V and 4 bases from J, the junction contained 9 bases not matched to a gene. This CDR3 region has 14 residues. CDR1 is MNHNS and CDR2 is SASEGT in the germline V gene. CDR3 amino acids: CASKGRGLGYEQYV. The CDR3 coding sequence is TGTGCCAGCAAGGGCAGGGGGCTCGGATACGAGCAGTACGTC.

The chain couples TRBV2 to TRBJ2-5, with D unresolved. This CDR3 region has 13 residues. Germline V CDR1 and CDR2: SNHLY, FYNNEI. The V end lost 10 bases, the J end lost 1 base, and 13 bases lay between the germline ends. The CDR3 coding sequence is TGTGCCACCAAGCCCAACGTCCAAGAGACCCAGTACTTC. It encodes CATKPNVQETQYF.

The chain recombines TRBV7-3 with TRBJ1-5, with unresolved D. CDR1 is SGHTA, CDR2 FQGTGA, per germline. CDR3 length: 15 residues. The V gene lost 3 bases and the J gene lost 4 bases, with 13 bases spanning the gap. The CDR3 coding sequence is TGTGCCAGCAGCTTCTCTCCCCTCAGGAATCAGCCCCAGCATTTT. Translated, it gives CASSFSPLRNQPQHF. Together with reference TRBV7-3 and TRBJ1-5, the CDR3 gives the full variable domain: GAGVSQTPSNKVTEKGKYVELRCDPISGHTALYWYRQSLGQGPEFLIYFQGTGAADDSGLPNDRFFAVRPEGSVSTLKIQRTERGDSAVYLCASSFSPLRNQPQHFGDGTRLSIL.

Written as DNA, the CDR3 is TGTGCCAGCACGGCGGGAGGGGTCACAGATACGCAGTATTTT. This sequence encodes CASTAGGVTDTQYF. The chain combines TRBV5-5 with TRBJ2-3; TRBD2 agrees at 9 bases. V trimming: 6 bases; J trimming: 2 bases; junction bases outside the gene matches: 4. The length of the CDR3 is 14 residues. Looked up from germline, CDR1 is SGHKS and CDR2 is YYEKEE (reference sequence).

V is TRBV5-1 and J is TRBJ2-2; D uncertain. Trimming cost V 5 bases and J 3 bases, with 14 bases left between them. The germline CDR1 and CDR2 sequences are SGHRS and YFSETQ. The CDR3 has 15 residues. The CDR3 DNA reads TGCGCCAGCAGGGGTGAGGTGTTCGACACCGGGGAGCTGTTTTTT. Translation: CASRGEVFDTGELFF.

The CDR3 DNA reads as TGTGCCAGCAGTCAGGGACAGGCGCACGCCTATGGCTACACCTTC. Protein: CASSQGQAHAYGYTF. V usage is TRBV6-1 and J usage is TRBJ1-2, with TRBD1 matching 8 bases. Trimming removed 5 bases from V and 4 bases from J; junction bases left unmatched: 9. The CDR3 has 15 residues. Germline assignment: CDR1 MNHNS and CDR2 SASEGT.

The chain carries TRBV18 and TRBJ1-5, with 7 positions matching TRBD1. Germline trimming cut 6 bases from V and 4 bases from J; bases unmatched to any gene: 12. The CDR3 is 16 amino acids. The germline gives CDR1 KGHSH, CDR2 LQKENI. CDR3 loop: CASSYGTVPSNQPQHF. For the CDR3, the DNA is TGTGCCAGCTCCTACGGGACAGTCCCGTCAAATCAGCCCCAGCATTTT.

This chain joins TRBV10-1 and TRBJ2-5; TRBD2 might be the D (5 bases). CDR3 length: 14 amino acids. V was trimmed by 5 bases and J by 2 bases, leaving 12 bases between them. Germline V CDR1 and CDR2: WNHNN, SYGVQD (reference sequence). CDR3 DNA: TGCGCCAGCAGTAAAGGACTTGAACAAGAGACCCAGTACTTC. Translation gives CASSKGLEQETQYF.

There are a few counts of this clone. The chain recombines TRBV14 with TRBJ1-2, with D unclear. CDR1 is SGHDN, CDR2 FVKESK, per germline. V was pared by 1 base and J by 3 bases, with 6 bases between. The CDR3 runs to 13 residues. The CDR3 loop is CASSQAFHYGYTF. As DNA, the CDR3 is TGTGCCAGCAGCCAAGCGTTTCACTATGGCTACACCTTC.